This T cell receptor beta chain comes out of a study of regulatory T cells in long-lasting Graves disease. Researchers made TCR beta libraries by using iRepertoire HTBI primers and running Arm-PCR on CDR3 regions. TCRdb re-analysed the multiplex PCR reads in MiXCR, keeping a single row per CDR3 protein. This sample has more than 450,000 distinct CDR3 sequences, with around 15% found just once. Germline CDR1 reads MNHEY; CDR2 reads SVGEGT. V was pared by 2 bases and J by 7 bases, with 5 bases of the junction left unmatched. This CDR3 has 15 amino acids. This clonotype was detected only a few times. The time point was: newly diagnosed GD, antithyroid drugs for less than 3 months. Preparation of the TCR library used RNA extracted from PBMCs. These data were also reused for a study on T cells in Graves' hyperthyroidism and ophthalmopathy.

The sequence derives from a man aged 40-49 years with Graves disease. The sample here was peripheral blood mononuclear cells (PBMCs), taken at new diagnosis, from a patient treated with antithyroid drugs. V and J are TRBV6-2 or TRBV6-3 and TRBJ2-1; 10 bases are shared with TRBD2. The CDR3 protein is CASSYALAGANEQFF. CDR3 coding DNA: TGTGCCAGCAGTTACGCGCTAGCGGGGGCGAATGAGCAGTTCTTC.